The next 27 T cell receptor beta chains were all read from a single sample in a study of PD-1 blockade in classical Hodgkin lymphoma. There was relapse after autologous stem cell transplantation in every patient, and there was variation in brentuximab vedotin exposure. Here immunoSEQ multiplex PCR was the method, and the copy in TCRdb shows in-frame clones only, minus some. Among some 150,000 clones listed, approximately 72% were seen once. Sequencing was performed on peripheral blood mononuclear cells (PBMCs), taken before the second cycle of nivolumab. Every receptor here comes from a human donor with classical Hodgkin lymphoma.

The V gene is TRBV6-1, the J gene TRBJ1-2; no definite D call. The CDR3 length is 13 residues. V lost 7 bases and J 8 bases, leaving 17 bases between the germline ends. The germline V gene has CDR1 MNHNS and CDR2 SASEGT. CDR3 sequence: CASIQSWQDGYTF. CDR3 sequence (DNA): TGTGCCAGCATTCAATCGTGGCAGGACGGCTACACCTTC.

This clone was detected a few times. This chain links TRBV6-5 with TRBJ1-1, with D perhaps TRBD1 (5 bases). V lost 0 bases, J lost 5 bases, and 10 bases lay in between. Germline CDR1 is MNHEY and CDR2 is SVGAGI. The CDR3 totals 14 residues. DNA for the CDR3: TGTGCCAGCAGTTACTCTCCGGGGCAAACTGAAGCTTTCTTT. Translating it yields CASSYSPGQTEAFF.

This rearrangement joins TRBV2 to TRBJ2-5; D gene uncertain. CDR1 is SNHLY, CDR2 FYNNEI, per germline. Trimming stripped 6 bases from V and 5 bases from J, with 10 bases between. There are 12 residues in the CDR3. The CDR3, as DNA: TGTGCCAGCAGCCGCCTTGGGGAGACCCAGTACTTC. Residues: CASSRLGETQYF.

The genes are TRBV6-5 and TRBJ1-5; no clear D gene. V lost 4 bases, J lost 5 bases, and 6 bases lay in between. Per germline, CDR1 MNHEY and CDR2 SVGAGI. The CDR3 runs 12 residues. CDR3 loop: CASSFPHQPQHF. The CDR3 DNA reads TGTGCCAGCAGTTTCCCCCATCAGCCCCAGCATTTT.

A few counts support this clone. This sequence joins TRBV6-5 and TRBJ2-1, with 8 bases matching TRBD2. There are 16 residues in the CDR3. V lost 1 base, J lost 4 bases, and 6 bases stayed unmatched. Germline V CDR1 and CDR2: MNHEY, SVGAGI. CDR3 region: CASSYWAGGGYNEQFF. The CDR3, as DNA: TGTGCCAGCAGTTACTGGGCGGGAGGCGGATACAATGAGCAGTTCTTC.

The chain recombines TRBV6-5 with TRBJ2-7; 9 bases are shared with TRBD1. J gave up 6 bases and V 6 bases, and 9 bases lay outside the gene matches. Looked up from germline, CDR1 is MNHEY and CDR2 is SVGAGI. This CDR3 is 14 amino acids long. DNA for the CDR3: TGTGCCAGCAGCCCCGGGACAGGGCCTTTCGAGCAGTACTTC. Translating gives CASSPGTGPFEQYF.

The rearrangement links TRBV7-6 to TRBJ2-3; possible D gene TRBD1, 6 bases. The germline gives CDR1 SGHVS, CDR2 FNYEAQ. The V and J ends lost 1 base and 2 bases respectively, with 7 bases between them. This CDR3 is built from 14 residues. Written as DNA, the CDR3 is TGTGCCAGCAGCTTAGACAGGGTCACAGATACGCAGTATTTT. It is translated as CASSLDRVTDTQYF.

The V gene is TRBV7-2, the J gene TRBJ2-5, with D perhaps matching TRBD1 or TRBD2 (5 bases each). CDR1 and CDR2 from the germline V gene are SGHTA and FQGNSA. The V gene lost 1 base and the J gene lost 5 bases, with 14 bases spanning the gap. CDR3 length: 15 residues. The chain's CDR3 is CASSLGLRGRETQYF. CDR3 in DNA: TGTGCCAGCAGCTTAGGGCTGAGGGGACGGGAGACCCAGTACTTC.

This clone was detected once. V and J are TRBV7-2 and TRBJ1-5; D is unclear. The CDR3 contains 13 residues. Deletions cut 5 bases from V and 3 bases from J, with 8 bases between. The V gene's germline CDR1 is SGHTA and CDR2 FQGNSA. CDR3 region: CASSLRNNQPQHF. In nucleotides, the CDR3 is TGTGCCAGCAGCCTGAGGAACAATCAGCCCCAGCATTTT.

The chain links TRBV6-6 to TRBJ1-3, with D maybe TRBD1 (6 bases). V was trimmed by 5 bases and J by 2 bases, leaving 13 bases between them. In germline, CDR1 is MNHNY, CDR2 SVGAGI (reference sequence). This CDR3 comprises 15 residues. The CDR3 DNA reads as TGTGCCAGCAGTCTACAGGGTCGCACTGGAAACACCATATATTTT. It codes for CASSLQGRTGNTIYF.

This clone was seen more than once but under ten times. The chain links TRBV6-6 to TRBJ2-7, with D tentatively TRBD1 (6 bases). Germline V gene lookup returns CDR1 MNHNY and CDR2 SVGAGI (reference sequence). V shed 0 bases and J shed 6 bases, with 9 bases lying between them. The CDR3 has 13 amino acids. The CDR3 DNA is TGTGCCAGCAGTTACTCGGGGGCTGGCGAGCAGTACTTC. Encoded protein: CASSYSGAGEQYF.

V is TRBV7-7 and J is TRBJ2-7; D tentatively fits TRBD1 or TRBD2 (5 bases each). V dropped 4 bases and J dropped 6 bases, with 13 bases sitting between them. Germline V gives CDR1 SSHAT, CDR2 FNYEAQ (reference sequence). CDR3 length: 13 residues. CDR3 sequence: CASSSLDGTEQYF. The CDR3 DNA follows: TGTGCCAGCAGCTCCCTAGACGGGACCGAGCAGTACTTC.

The rearrangement uses TRBV9 and TRBJ2-3, with D maybe TRBD2 (5 bases). The germline CDR1 and CDR2 sequences are SGDLS and YYNGEE. Trimming removed 4 bases at V and 2 bases at J, with 11 bases between. This CDR3 contains 14 residues. DNA for the CDR3: TGTGCCAGCAGCTCGAGGGTCTCCACAGATACGCAGTATTTT. It encodes CASSSRVSTDTQYF.

This chain joins TRBV7-9 and TRBJ1-2; TRBD1 is a possible D gene (5 bases). The germline V and J ends were trimmed by 3 bases and 3 bases, with 8 bases remaining between them. Per the germline V gene, CDR1 is SEHNR and CDR2 is FQNEAQ (reference sequence). The CDR3 totals 13 residues. The CDR3 sequence is CASSFRGDYGYTF. The DNA for the CDR3 is TGTGCCAGCAGCTTTAGGGGCGACTATGGCTACACCTTC.

A single count supports this clone. The chain combines TRBV5-4 with TRBJ2-5; 12 nucleotides line up with TRBD2. CDR3 length equals 15 residues. The J segment lost 5 bases and the V segment lost 0 bases, leaving 2 bases of the junction unmatched. Germline loops: CDR1 SGHNT, CDR2 YYREEE (reference sequence). The CDR3 nucleotides read TGTGCCAGCAGCTTGGGACTAGCGGGAGTTGAGACCCAGTACTTC. This encodes CASSLGLAGVETQYF.

As to this clone: A single base is all that separates this from a far larger clone, so a read error is likely. Other DNA sequences within the sample encode an identical CDR3. The chain combines TRBV5-4 with TRBJ1-5; D is undetermined. Germline lookup yields CDR1 SGHNT and CDR2 YYREEE (reference sequence). V was shortened by 4 bases and J by 5 bases, with 16 bases between the two germline ends. The CDR3 sequence is 15 residues long. The CDR3 DNA follows: TGTGCCAGCAGCCAAGATTGGGGATTTGATCAGCCCCAGCATTTT. This gives the protein CASSQDWGFDQPQHF.

CDR3 sequence (DNA): TGTGCCAGCAGCCGAGGCCAGGGGAGAGAAACCGGGGAGCTGTTTTTT. As protein: CASSRGQGRETGELFF. The V gene is TRBV7-8, the J gene TRBJ2-2; the D gene is possibly TRBD1 (6 bases). The CDR3 consists of 16 residues. Trimming cost V 5 bases and J 5 bases, with 18 bases left between them. Germline V gene sequence: CDR1 SGHVS, CDR2 FQNEAQ.

The chain combines TRBV19 with TRBJ2-7, with D possibly matching TRBD1 (6 bases). Germline V gives CDR1 LNHDA, CDR2 SQIVND (reference sequence). The CDR3 consists of 14 residues. Trimming pared 1 base from V and 2 bases from J, leaving 9 bases between. DNA for the CDR3: TGTGCCAGTAGTATAGGGACAGAAACCTACGAGCAGTACTTC. It specifies CASSIGTETYEQYF.

This chain joins TRBV30 and TRBJ1-2, with D uncertain. Between the trimmed V and J ends, which lost 5 bases and 14 bases, there was a span of 9 bases. Germline V gene sequence: CDR1 GTSNPN, CDR2 SVGIG (reference sequence). The CDR3 runs to 8 residues. In DNA, the CDR3 is TGTGCCTGGGGTGGGCGGACCTTC. It is translated as CAWGGRTF.

The rearrangement links TRBV18 to TRBJ2-1; TRBD2 agrees at 15 bases. The length of the CDR3 is 17 residues. Germline assignment: CDR1 KGHSH and CDR2 LQKENI. J lost 7 bases, V lost 3 bases, and 7 bases had no gene match. The CDR3 DNA is TGTGCCAGCTCACCGCGGACTAGCGGGGGGGCTAGTAATGAGCAGTTCTTC. It translates to CASSPRTSGGASNEQFF.

The chain recombines TRBV6-5 with TRBJ1-1; tentatively, D is TRBD1 (5 bases). V was shortened by 4 bases and J by 0 bases, with 9 bases between the two germline ends. Germline V gene sequence: CDR1 MNHEY, CDR2 SVGAGI. CDR3 length equals 14 residues. The CDR3 bases are TGTGCCAGCAGTTGGGGACGGCTGAACACTGAAGCTTTCTTT. The encoded protein is CASSWGRLNTEAFF.

This chain joins TRBV6-5 and TRBJ2-2; TRBD1 might be the D (5 bases). The germline CDR1 and CDR2 sequences are MNHEY and SVGAGI. Trimming removed 2 bases at V and 1 base at J, with 11 bases between. The CDR3 is 16 amino acids. The CDR3 bases are TGTGCCAGCAGTTACAATCCAGGGATGAACACCGGGGAGCTGTTTTTT. It encodes CASSYNPGMNTGELFF.

This clone was counted once. The V gene is TRBV5-1, the J gene TRBJ1-1, with 10 bases fitting TRBD1. Germline CDR1 is SGHRS and CDR2 is YFSETQ. This CDR3 contains 16 residues. V trimming: 0 bases; J trimming: 5 bases; junction bases outside the gene matches: 7. The CDR3 loop is CASSLARQGARTEAFF. CDR3 sequence (DNA): TGCGCCAGCAGCTTGGCCAGACAGGGGGCGCGTACTGAAGCTTTCTTT.

This sequence joins TRBV6-6 and TRBJ1-2, with D perhaps matching TRBD1 (5 bases). The length of the CDR3 is 11 residues. V was cut by 7 bases and J by 5 bases, with 8 bases left in between. CDR1 is MNHNY, CDR2 SVGAGI, per germline (reference sequence). CDR3 in amino acids: CASTSGYGYTF. As DNA, the CDR3 is TGTGCCAGCACCTCAGGGTATGGCTACACCTTC.

The chain links TRBV19 to TRBJ2-2; a weak D match, TRBD2 (5 bases). Deletions cut 3 bases from V and 6 bases from J, with 11 bases between. The CDR3 is 14 amino acids. Germline V lookup: CDR1 LNHDA, CDR2 SQIVND (reference sequence). Written as DNA, the CDR3 is TGTGCCAGTAGTATGAGGGTGCAGTCCGGGGAGCTGTTTTTT. Its translation: CASSMRVQSGELFF.

The rearrangement links TRBV1 to TRBJ2-5; the table's D call TRBD2 went unverified against the DNA. TRBV1 is described as a pseudogene. This CDR3 region has 16 residues. In DNA, the CDR3 is TGCACCAGCAGCCAACAACTAGCGGGGGGCCAAGAGACCCAGTACTTC. Translated, it gives CTSSQQLAGGQETQYF.

The rearrangement joins TRBV15 to TRBJ1-2, with unresolved D. V lost 0 bases and J 3 bases, leaving 11 bases between the germline ends. The CDR3 has 15 residues. Germline V gene data show CDR1 as LNHNV and CDR2 as YYDKDF (reference sequence). In DNA, the CDR3 is TGTGCCACCAGCAGAGATCATCTGGGAGACTATGGCTACACCTTC. Its translation is CATSRDHLGDYGYTF.